This T cell receptor (beta chain) is from a study of T cells in Graves' hyperthyroidism and ophthalmopathy. Study findings and constraints: Before onset, ophthalmopathy was predicted by the model a median 6.5 months earlier.

The ends were cut back, 3 bases at V and 0 bases at J, with 9 bases in the middle. Germline V gene sequence: CDR1 DFQATT, CDR2 SNEGSKA (reference sequence). The CDR3 spans 13 residues. Amplification targeted TCR beta CDR3 regions from RNA transcripts. A set of HTBI primers served as the primers for a first-round RT-PCR of the TCR CDR3. TCRdb analysed the multiplex PCR reads with MiXCR anew, one entry per CDR3 protein. Of some 490,000 distinct CDR3 sequences listed, about 20% are singletons. Regarding this clonotype: The antigen is not known.

This clonotype was obtained from a woman between 65 and 79 years old with Graves' ophthalmopathy. The gene calls are TRBV20-1 and TRBJ2-7, with D unresolved. Sequenced input: blood. CDR3 DNA: TGCAGTGCTAGGTCCCGTTACTCCTACGAGCAGTACTTC. It encodes CSARSRYSYEQYF.